These 29 T cell receptor beta chains share one sample of origin, sequenced in a study of blood T cell repertoires in COVID-19. The assay was immunoSEQ multiplex PCR, and TCRdb's table has in-frame clones only and misses some. The table lists fewer than 300,000 clones, over 75% of them singletons. The source material was PBMCs or T cells enriched from blood (not recorded which). Receptors originate from a woman aged 25 to 45 who had recovered from COVID-19.

The chain combines TRBV7-9 with TRBJ2-1; D may be TRBD2 (7 bases). The CDR3 is made up of 16 amino acids. Between the trimmed V and J ends, which lost 7 bases and 4 bases, there was a span of 20 bases. Per germline, CDR1 SEHNR and CDR2 FQNEAQ (reference sequence). Here the CDR3 reads CASNPGASGFYNEQFF. DNA of the CDR3: TGTGCCAGCAACCCAGGGGCTAGCGGATTTTACAATGAGCAGTTCTTC.

This rearrangement joins TRBV6-5 to TRBJ2-1; the D is unclear. The CDR3 runs to 14 residues. Germline-derived CDR1 and CDR2 are MNHEY and SVGAGI. V lost 4 bases and J 6 bases, leaving 13 bases between the germline ends. Here the CDR3 DNA reads TGTGCCAGCAGTTCCTCAAGACGGGTCAATGAGCAGTTCTTC. Its protein is CASSSSRRVNEQFF.

The V and J genes are TRBV10-3 and TRBJ2-7; a possible D gene is TRBD1 (6 bases). Trimming left V 7 bases short and J 0 bases short, with 13 bases between. CDR1 ENHRY and CDR2 SYGVKD come from the germline V gene. The CDR3 totals 14 residues. The CDR3 sequence is CAIMNADSSYEQYF. The DNA for the CDR3 is TGTGCCATCATGAACGCGGACAGCTCCTACGAGCAGTACTTC.

The genes are TRBV7-2 and TRBJ1-3, with 7 bases aligning to TRBD1. Germline CDR1 and CDR2: SGHTA and FQGNSA. After removal of 5 bases from V and 8 bases from J, the junction contained 9 bases not matched to a gene. This CDR3 has 14 residues. The CDR3 bases are TGTGCCAGCAGCACAAGGGGGCAGAGGGACACCATATATTTT. Encoded protein: CASSTRGQRDTIYF.

This chain links TRBV13 with TRBJ2-1, with unresolved D. The V gene lost 2 bases and the J gene lost 7 bases, with 9 bases spanning the gap. The CDR3 covers 13 residues. Germline assignment: CDR1 PRHDT and CDR2 FYEKMQ (reference sequence). The CDR3 sequence is CASSLQVENEQFF. CDR3 bases: TGTGCCAGCAGCTTACAAGTGGAGAATGAGCAGTTCTTC.

The J gene is TRBJ2-5, the V gene TRBV18; 7 bases align to TRBD2. The CDR3 is 16 amino acids. Germline assignment: CDR1 KGHSH and CDR2 LQKENI. The J segment lost 2 bases and the V segment lost 3 bases, leaving 9 bases of the junction unmatched. Here the CDR3 reads CASSPWGGNWQETQYF. The CDR3 nucleotides read TGTGCCAGCTCACCGTGGGGGGGAAATTGGCAAGAGACCCAGTACTTC.

The chain recombines TRBV5-1 with TRBJ2-2, with 13 bases identical to TRBD2. Trimming cost V 4 bases and J 0 bases; bases outside gene matches: 3. This CDR3 is 17 amino acids long. CDR1 SGHRS and CDR2 YFSETQ come from the germline V gene. DNA for the CDR3: TGCGCCAGCAGCCCGGGACTAGCGGGGTCGAACACCGGGGAGCTGTTTTTT. Amino acids: CASSPGLAGSNTGELFF.

The rearrangement joins TRBV7-3 to TRBJ2-1; TRBD1 matches at 12 bases. With 0 bases clipped from V and 8 bases from J, the junction kept 8 bases outside the gene matches. The CDR3 spans 17 residues. Germline V gene lookup returns CDR1 SGHTA and CDR2 FQGTGA. The CDR3 region has the DNA TGTGCCAGCAGCTTAACGCCGGGACAGGGGGCGATTCATGAGCAGTTCTTC. This gives the protein CASSLTPGQGAIHEQFF.

The chain couples TRBV28 to TRBJ2-3; D is undetermined. V was cut by 2 bases and J by 10 bases, with 10 bases left in between. The CDR3 is made up of 12 amino acids. Germline lookup yields CDR1 MDHEN and CDR2 SYDVKM. As DNA, the CDR3 is TGTGCCAGCAGTTTAGTATTACCAGCGCAGTATTTT. This translates into CASSLVLPAQYF.

The CDR3 sequence is CASSLSRSGRALSTDTQYF. The CDR3 DNA sequence: TGTGCCAGCAGTTTATCAAGGAGCGGGAGGGCCCTCAGTACAGATACGCAGTATTTT. The chain joins TRBV27 to TRBJ2-3; 10 nucleotides align to TRBD2. V was pared by 0 bases and J by 3 bases, with 12 bases of the junction left unmatched. From germline, CDR1 is MNHEY and CDR2 SMNVEV (reference sequence). The CDR3 covers 19 residues.

J is TRBJ2-1 and V is TRBV10-1; TRBD2 matches 8 bases. The CDR3 spans 18 residues. V lost 0 bases and J lost 5; bases outside the gene matches: 12. The germline CDR1 and CDR2 sequences are WNHNN and SYGVQD (reference sequence). DNA for the CDR3: TGCGCCAGCAGTGAGTCCCCTAGGACTAGCCGAAGAGACAATGAGCAGTTCTTC. Protein: CASSESPRTSRRDNEQFF.

The V gene is TRBV5-4, the J gene TRBJ1-2, with TRBD1 as a possible D gene (5 bases). The CDR3 has 14 residues. Per germline, CDR1 SGHNT and CDR2 YYREEE (reference sequence). The germline V and J ends were trimmed by 4 bases and 2 bases, with 12 bases remaining between them. CDR3 DNA: TGTGCCAGCAGCACCCAGACAGAGAACTATGGCTACACCTTC. This codes for CASSTQTENYGYTF.

CDR3 in DNA: TGTGCCAGCAACCACCGGGACAGGGGACGCTACGAGCAGTACTTC. Translating it yields CASNHRDRGRYEQYF. V and J are TRBV27 and TRBJ2-7, with 10 positions matching TRBD1. The CDR3 sequence is 15 residues long. V lost 7 bases to trimming and J lost 3 bases; unmatched junction nucleotides: 9. Germline V gene lookup returns CDR1 MNHEY and CDR2 SMNVEV (reference sequence).

The chain combines TRBV7-9 with TRBJ2-5, with 8 nucleotides matching TRBD2. Germline values: CDR1 SEHNR, CDR2 FQNEAQ (reference sequence). The CDR3 loop spans 18 amino acids. J was trimmed by 4 bases and V by 0 bases; bases with no gene match: 13. The CDR3 DNA sequence: TGTGCCAGCAGCTTAGCTGGACGGCCGTTTGCGGGAGGAGAGACCCAGTACTTC. It is translated as CASSLAGRPFAGGETQYF.

The chain links TRBV27 to TRBJ2-1; 7 bases agree with TRBD2. The CDR3 sequence is 15 residues long. Unmatched junction bases numbered 8, after V lost 2 bases and J lost 7 bases. Germline CDR1 is MNHEY and CDR2 is SMNVEV (reference sequence). The CDR3 DNA sequence: TGTGCCAGCAGTTTAAGTGCGGGAGTAGTTAATGAGCAGTTCTTC. Its translation: CASSLSAGVVNEQFF.

The chain uses TRBV11-2 and TRBJ2-1, with 9 bases that match TRBD2. CDR1 and CDR2 (germline): SGHAT, FQNNGV. Unmatched junction bases numbered 12, after V lost 4 bases and J lost 8 bases. The CDR3 totals 16 residues. The CDR3 DNA sequence: TGTGCCAGCAGCTCCGGGGTTAGCGGGAGTCTAGATGAGCAGTTCTTC. Protein sequence: CASSSGVSGSLDEQFF. Variable domain in full (rest from reference TRBV11-2 and TRBJ2-1): EAGVAQSPRYKIIEKRQSVAFWCNPISGHATLYWYQQILGQGPKLLIQFQNNGVVDDSQLPKDRFSAERLKGVDSTLKIQPAKLEDSAVYLCASSSGVSGSLDEQFFGPGTRLTVL.

CDR3 sequence (DNA): TGTGCCAGCAGTTTAGGGGGGACAGGGGGATCCACTGAAGCTTTCTTT. It encodes CASSLGGTGGSTEAFF. The gene calls are TRBV28 and TRBJ1-1, with 11 bases aligning to TRBD1. The V gene's germline CDR1 is MDHEN and CDR2 SYDVKM. CDR3 size: 16 residues. Trimming took 2 bases from V and 4 from J; bases not matched to a gene: 6.

This clone showed up just a few times. The chain recombines TRBV6-5 with TRBJ1-3, with a weak D call TRBD1 (5 bases). Deletions cut 6 bases from V and 9 bases from J, with 12 bases between. The CDR3 has 12 residues. Germline V CDR1 and CDR2: MNHEY, SVGAGI. The CDR3 here is CASRDIGLTIYF. CDR3 in DNA: TGTGCCAGCAGGGACATAGGCCTCACCATATATTTT.

This chain uses TRBV10-3 with TRBJ1-5; a possible D gene is TRBD1 (5 bases). V shed 4 bases and J shed 7 bases, with 14 bases lying between them. The CDR3 runs 14 residues. CDR1 and CDR2 from the germline V gene are ENHRY and SYGVKD. This CDR3 is CAISAAGGGQPQHF. The DNA for the CDR3 is TGTGCCATCAGTGCCGCCGGCGGGGGGCAGCCCCAGCATTTT.

DNA for the CDR3: TGTGCCATCAGTGAAGGCGACGGGATCTACAATGAGCAGTTCTTC. This sequence encodes CAISEGDGIYNEQFF. This chain uses TRBV10-3 with TRBJ2-1; the D gene is possibly TRBD2 (5 bases). This CDR3 region has 15 residues. Trimming took off 3 bases at V and 3 bases at J, with 12 bases between the two ends. The V gene's germline CDR1 is ENHRY and CDR2 SYGVKD.

The V call is TRBV4-1, the J call TRBJ2-3; D is uncertain. CDR1 is MGHRA and CDR2 is YSYEKL in the germline V gene. Trimming removed 0 bases at V and 1 base at J, with 11 bases between. The CDR3 is 16 amino acids. The CDR3 nucleotides read TGCGCCAGCAGCCAAGATCTGCCCGGTGGCACAGATACGCAGTATTTT. Protein sequence: CASSQDLPGGTDTQYF.

Worth noting for this clone: This sample also contains other DNA sequences that code for the same CDR3. This chain links TRBV20-1 with TRBJ2-7; D not certain. Germline CDR1 reads DFQATT; CDR2 reads SNEGSKA (reference sequence). V was cut by 6 bases and J by 4 bases, with 10 bases left in between. The CDR3 extends over 11 amino acids. DNA of the CDR3: TGCAGTGCCGCCACGGGTTACGAGCAGTACTTC. Amino acids: CSAATGYEQYF.

The DNA of the CDR3 is TGTGCCAGCAGCCTGACTAGCGGGAATGAGCAGTTCTTC. Translation gives CASSLTSGNEQFF. The rearrangement joins TRBV16 to TRBJ2-1; 10 bases are a match to TRBD2. The CDR3 contains 13 residues. The V gene's germline CDR1 is KGHSY and CDR2 FQNENV. V lost 4 bases and J lost 7; bases outside the gene matches: 1.

V gene TRBV6-1 combines with J gene TRBJ2-2; TRBD2 matches at 14 bases. From germline, CDR1 is MNHNS and CDR2 SASEGT. This CDR3 contains 16 residues. Unmatched junction bases numbered 4, after V lost 4 bases and J lost 6 bases. The CDR3 DNA reads TGTGCCAGCAGTGGAACGGGACTAGCGGGAGCCGGGGAGCTGTTTTTT. It specifies CASSGTGLAGAGELFF.

The chain combines TRBV3-1 (or the pseudogene TRBV3-2) with TRBJ2-1; D not resolved. The CDR3 has 16 amino acids. V was cut by 5 bases and J by 0 bases, with 14 bases left in between. The germline gives CDR1 LGHDT, CDR2 YNNKEL (reference sequence). In DNA, the CDR3 is TGTGCCAGCAGCTACAACAGTGCCAACTCCTACAATGAGCAGTTCTTC. Translation gives CASSYNSANSYNEQFF.

The chain carries TRBV19 and TRBJ2-7; D unresolved. Germline V lookup: CDR1 LNHDA, CDR2 SQIVND (reference sequence). V gave up 3 bases and J gave up 5 bases, with 20 bases separating them. CDR3 size: 16 residues. The CDR3 reads CASSIDYSLARNEQYF. CDR3 DNA sequence: TGTGCCAGTAGTATCGATTATTCGCTCGCGCGGAACGAGCAGTACTTC.

The chain combines TRBV9 with TRBJ2-1; the match to TRBD2 covers 8 bases. The CDR3 contains 15 residues. Germline CDR1 is SGDLS and CDR2 is YYNGEE. J was trimmed by 3 bases and V by 3 bases; bases with no gene match: 5. CDR3 sequence reads: CASSATSGYYNEQFF. The DNA for the CDR3 is TGTGCCAGCAGCGCTACTAGCGGATACTACAATGAGCAGTTCTTC. Using reference TRBV9 and TRBJ2-1 for the parts outside the CDR3, the full variable domain is DSGVTQTPKHLITATGQRVTLRCSPRSGDLSVYWYQQSLDQGLQFLIQYYNGEERAKGNILERFSAQQFPDLHSELNLSSLELGDSALYFCASSATSGYYNEQFFGPGTRLTVL.

V gene TRBV19 combines with J gene TRBJ1-6; TRBD1 is a possible D gene (5 bases). Germline lookup yields CDR1 LNHDA and CDR2 SQIVND (reference sequence). The CDR3 sequence is 13 residues long. Trimming removed 4 bases from V and 8 bases from J, with 9 bases in between. The CDR3 protein is CASSTSRDSPLHF. The DNA for the CDR3 is TGTGCCAGTAGTACCAGCAGGGATTCACCCCTCCACTTT.

The chain couples TRBV18 to TRBJ2-1; TRBD2 matches 8 bases. This CDR3 has 15 amino acids. CDR1 KGHSH and CDR2 LQKENI come from the germline V gene. V lost 1 base, J lost 4 bases, and 3 bases stayed unmatched. The CDR3 here is CASSPLREGYNEQFF. For the CDR3, the DNA is TGTGCCAGCTCACCACTCCGGGAGGGATACAATGAGCAGTTCTTC.